The next 26 T cell receptor beta chains were all read from a single sample in a study of low-dose radiotherapy and immunotherapy resistance in tumors (dated by TCRdb to the early 2020s). First-strand cDNA was synthesized with Superscript III and a set of TRAV- and TRBV-specific primers, covering both TCRalpha and TCRbeta chains. TCRs were amplified with Phusion for about 21 PCR cycles, with a constant-region primer paired with the adapter attached to the V primers. TCRdb handled the public reads itself, with Q25 trimming in fastp and clone calling in MiXCR, and kept productive beta chains. Rows matching on CDR3 protein sequence are summarized as one entry with the most common DNA and genes. The sample table contains about 12,000 distinct CDR3 sequences; only one count was recorded for roughly 80% of them. 3.4% of the sample is in the top ten clones. These receptor sequences come from a human donor with advanced metastatic prostate, ovarian, gallbladder or colorectal cancer (not recorded which). This table probably holds off-target reads from a library built for another chain.

The chain has TRBV6-2 or TRBV6-3 and TRBJ2-3; the match to TRBD1 covers 7 bases. CDR3 length: 13 residues. The germline gives CDR1 MNHEY, CDR2 SVGEGT. After removal of 5 bases from V and 9 bases from J, the junction contained 8 bases not matched to a gene. The CDR3: CASSRDSLNTQYF. CDR3 sequence (DNA): TGTGCCAGCAGTCGGGACAGCCTAAACACGCAGTATTTT.

This clonotype is termed medium-sized (0.01 to 0.1%). Relative to the germline gene, one junction end is altered; a read error may explain this. This sequence joins TRBV13 and TRBJ1-6, with unresolved D. CDR3 size: 15 residues. CDR1 and CDR2 from the germline V gene are PRHDT and FYEKMQ (reference sequence). For the CDR3, the DNA is TGTGCAATGAGAGAGGCGAACACCAATGCAGGCAAATCAACCTTT. This codes for CAMREANTNAGKSTF. The whole variable domain, filled in from reference TRBV13 and TRBJ1-6, reads AAGVIQSPRHLIKEKRETATLKCYPIPRHDTVYWYQQGPGQDPQFLISFYEKMQSDKGSIPDRFSAQQFSDYHSELNMSSLELGDSALYFCAMREANTNAGKSTFGNGTRLTVT.

The chain uses TRBV4-1 and TRBJ2-3, with 8 bases identical to TRBD2. Germline values: CDR1 MGHRA, CDR2 YSYEKL. The trim removed 1 base at V and 2 bases at J, leaving 11 bases unmatched. This CDR3 contains 18 residues. CDR3 residues: CASSQGHLLAGNTDTQYF. The CDR3 DNA follows: TGCGCCAGCAGCCAAGGCCATCTGCTAGCGGGTAACACAGATACGCAGTATTTT.

The rearrangement uses TRBV2 and TRBJ2-6, with no clear D. CDR3 length equals 12 residues. The V gene lost 4 bases and the J gene lost 3 bases, with 1 base spanning the gap. Germline lookup yields CDR1 SNHLY and CDR2 FYNNEI. Here the CDR3 reads CASSVGANVLTF. The CDR3 nucleotides are TGTGCCAGCAGTGTTGGGGCCAACGTCCTGACTTTC.

The chain employs TRBV21-1 and TRBJ2-4; the D call in the table, TRBD2, was not verified against the DNA. TRBV21-1 is reported as a pseudogene. This CDR3 is built from 19 residues. The chain's CDR3 is CASSKDSRELVRAGNIQYF. The CDR3, as DNA: TGTGCCAGCAGCAAAGACTCCCGTGAGTTGGTCCGCGCGGGGAACATTCAGTACTTC.

This clonotype has only one observation. The rearrangement uses TRBV6-6 and TRBJ1-6; no firm D call. The CDR3 is made up of 14 amino acids. The germline V gene has CDR1 MNHNY and CDR2 SVGAGI (reference sequence). Trimming cost V 2 bases and J 7 bases, with 9 bases left between them. The CDR3 DNA is TGTGCCAGCAGTTACACTTCGAACAATTCACCCCTCCACTTT. Its protein is CASSYTSNNSPLHF.

This chain links TRBV6-1 with TRBJ1-5; D is uncertain. The V end lost 3 bases, the J end lost 7 bases, and 10 bases lay between the germline ends. The CDR3 has 13 residues. Germline V gives CDR1 MNHNS, CDR2 SASEGT. The CDR3 DNA reads TGTGCCAGCAGTGAGTCCATCCTGCAGCCCCAGCATTTT. This encodes CASSESILQPQHF.

This clonotype was observed once. V is TRBV7-2 and J is TRBJ2-7; D is unresolved. The CDR3 spans 15 residues. Looked up from germline, CDR1 is SGHTA and CDR2 is FQGNSA. Trimming shortened V by 3 bases and J by 0 bases, and 12 bases separated the two germline ends. In DNA, the CDR3 is TGTGCCAGCAGCTTGAAACTGGGATCCTCCTACGAGCAGTACTTC. Its protein is CASSLKLGSSYEQYF.

The rearrangement uses TRBV11-1 and TRBJ2-1; perhaps TRBD1 as D (5 bases). CDR3 size: 16 residues. Germline V gives CDR1 SGHAT, CDR2 FQDESV (reference sequence). V was trimmed by 5 bases and J by 0 bases, leaving 14 bases between them. The CDR3 DNA is TGTGCCAGCAGCCCGCGTGGGGCGGCCTCCTACAATGAGCAGTTCTTC. Its protein is CASSPRGAASYNEQFF.

The chain recombines TRBV18 with TRBJ1-3; D call uncertain. The length of the CDR3 is 13 residues. CDR1 and CDR2 from the germline V gene are KGHSH and LQKENI. Trimming took 3 bases from V and 6 from J, leaving 9 bases between them. CDR3 in amino acids: CASSPGKENTIYF. The CDR3 DNA is TGTGCCAGCTCACCGGGGAAGGAAAACACCATATATTTT.

The J gene is TRBJ2-7, the V gene TRBV19, with TRBD2 matching over 11 bases. The CDR3 loop spans 19 amino acids. Trimming took 2 bases from V and 1 from J; bases not matched to a gene: 13. Germline CDR1 and CDR2: LNHDA and SQIVND (reference sequence). CDR3 nucleotides: TGTGCCAGTAGTATACAAGCCCCGGTTAGCGGGGGGGCTTCCTACGAGCAGTACTTC. This sequence encodes CASSIQAPVSGGASYEQYF.

The genes are TRBV9 and TRBJ2-7, with TRBD1 matching 7 bases. With V trimmed by 0 bases and J by 5 bases, 8 bases remained unmatched. The CDR3 spans 15 residues. The germline CDR1 and CDR2 sequences are SGDLS and YYNGEE. The CDR3 nucleotides are TGTGCCAGCAGCGTAGCCCAGGGGGATGGGCACGAGCAGTACTTC. The encoded protein is CASSVAQGDGHEQYF.

This sequence joins TRBV5-1 and TRBJ2-7; 8 bases agree with TRBD1. There are 14 residues in the CDR3. The ends lost 0 bases at V and 7 bases at J; junction bases unmatched: 6. Per germline, CDR1 SGHRS and CDR2 YFSETQ. In DNA, the CDR3 is TGCGCCAGCAGCTTGGCCGGACAGGGTGGGGAGCAGTACTTC. Encoded protein: CASSLAGQGGEQYF.

The chain employs TRBV4-2 and TRBJ1-1; D is unclear. The V and J ends lost 0 bases and 7 bases respectively, with 18 bases between them. This CDR3 is 16 amino acids long. Germline CDR1 and CDR2: LGHNA and YNFKEQ. CDR3 nucleotides: TGTGCCAGCAGCCAAGAAGGGCAAGGGTTTGGTCGTGAAGCTTTCTTT. Translated: CASSQEGQGFGREAFF.

The J gene is TRBJ2-1, the V gene TRBV12-3 or TRBV12-4, with D hard to call. The CDR3 totals 14 residues. V was trimmed by 7 bases and J by 4 bases, leaving 14 bases between them. CDR3 DNA: TGTGCCAGCACCTTCCGGGCAGAATACAATGAGCAGTTCTTC. This sequence encodes CASTFRAEYNEQFF.

This chain uses TRBV5-1 with TRBJ1-1; 10 bases line up with TRBD1. Germline V gene lookup returns CDR1 SGHRS and CDR2 YFSETQ. With V trimmed by 4 bases and J by 6 bases, 6 bases remained unmatched. CDR3 length: 14 amino acids. The CDR3 nucleotides are TGCGCCAGCAGCACCCGGACAGGGGGTGCTGAAGCTTTCTTT. It is translated as CASSTRTGGAEAFF.

This chain uses TRBV6-2 or TRBV6-3 with TRBJ2-7; the D gene is possibly TRBD2 (5 bases). The CDR3 contains 11 residues. CDR1 MNHEY and CDR2 SVGEGT come from the germline V gene. With 8 bases removed from V and 4 bases from J, the gap between germline ends came to 9 bases. The CDR3 sequence is CASRDLYEQYF. The CDR3 DNA follows: TGTGCCAGCCGGGATCTTTACGAGCAGTACTTC.

There are a few counts of this clonotype. The chain couples TRBV29-1 to TRBJ2-1, with 10 positions matching TRBD2. Losses at the gene ends were 2 bases for V and 2 bases for J; bases not matched to a gene: 6. The CDR3 consists of 16 residues. CDR1 SQVTM and CDR2 ANQGSEA come from the germline V gene. The CDR3 DNA reads TGCAGCGTTGAACTAGCGGGAGTCTTAACCTACAATGAGCAGTTCTTC. This codes for CSVELAGVLTYNEQFF.

The genes are TRBV4-2 and TRBJ2-1; the match to TRBD2 covers 7 bases. With 0 bases clipped from V and 4 bases from J, the junction kept 6 bases outside the gene matches. The CDR3 has 16 amino acids. Germline V gene data show CDR1 as LGHNA and CDR2 as YNFKEQ. The CDR3 DNA reads as TGTGCCAGCAGCCAAGATGTGGGGGGGAGTTACAATGAGCAGTTCTTC. Translation gives CASSQDVGGSYNEQFF.

Only a few counts were recorded for this clonotype. The genes are TRBV24-1 and TRBJ2-1, with TRBD2 matching 7 bases. The CDR3 consists of 12 residues. With V trimmed by 6 bases and J by 15 bases, 10 bases remained unmatched. Looked up from germline, CDR1 is KGHDR and CDR2 is SFDVKD. The CDR3 DNA sequence: TGTGCCACCAGTTCCAGCGGGATAAATCGGTTCTTC. Translating it yields CATSSSGINRFF.

This clonotype appeared a few times. The chain carries TRBV6-5 and TRBJ2-1; 10 nucleotides align to TRBD2. V dropped 7 bases and J dropped 8; count of bases not matched to a gene: 5. Germline V CDR1 and CDR2: MNHEY, SVGAGI. The CDR3 has 13 amino acids. CDR3 sequence reads: CASTSGSIHEQFF. CDR3 sequence (DNA): TGTGCCAGCACTAGCGGGAGTATCCATGAGCAGTTCTTC.

The chain is built from TRBV28 and TRBJ1-2, with D maybe TRBD1 (6 bases). V was trimmed by 7 bases and J by 7 bases, leaving 16 bases between them. Germline loops: CDR1 MDHEN, CDR2 SYDVKM. This CDR3 is 13 amino acids long. The CDR3 region has the DNA TGTGCCAGCACAACAACAGGGATTGGTGGCTACACCTTC. Protein sequence: CASTTTGIGGYTF.

V usage is TRBV28 and J usage is TRBJ2-2, with a tentative D call TRBD1 (6 bases). The CDR3 is made up of 16 amino acids. CDR1 MDHEN and CDR2 SYDVKM come from the germline V gene. V was clipped by 4 bases and J by 0 bases, with 12 bases between them. The CDR3 loop is CASSWLGGSNTGELFF. CDR3 bases: TGTGCCAGCAGTTGGCTTGGGGGCTCGAACACCGGGGAGCTGTTTTTT.

This clonotype appeared once. The chain is built from TRBV19 and TRBJ1-3; perhaps TRBD1 as D (6 bases). The CDR3 consists of 15 residues. V was pared by 7 bases and J by 2 bases, with 15 bases between. The germline gives CDR1 LNHDA, CDR2 SQIVND (reference sequence). The CDR3 bases are TGTGCCAGTAACGGACAGCCCGGCACTGGAAACACCATATATTTT. Amino acids: CASNGQPGTGNTIYF.

The chain joins TRBV28 to TRBJ1-5; D call uncertain. Trimming removed 1 base at V and 1 base at J, with 5 bases between. The CDR3 covers 14 residues. Germline CDR1 and CDR2: MDHEN and SYDVKM. As DNA, the CDR3 is TGTGCCAGCAGTTTATCTTACAGCAATCAGCCCCAGCATTTT. Translated, it gives CASSLSYSNQPQHF.

The chain links TRBV7-6 to TRBJ1-4; 10 nucleotides match TRBD1. Looked up from germline, CDR1 is SGHVS and CDR2 is FNYEAQ. The CDR3 extends over 22 amino acids. V trimming: 4 bases; J trimming: 0 bases; junction bases outside the gene matches: 20. The CDR3: CASSSGSADRGYHSATNEKLFF. DNA for the CDR3: TGTGCCAGCAGCTCAGGCTCCGCGGACAGGGGGTATCATAGCGCAACTAATGAAAAACTGTTTTTT.